A single sample is the source of the 15 T cell receptor beta chains below, sequenced in a study of blood T cells in healthy people across ages. Combining a sample-barcoded 5' primer with a J-beta primer mix, a second PCR ran for roughly 7 to 12 cycles. TCRdb used MiXCR to reprocess the 5' RACE reads, holding one entry per CDR3 protein. The sample consists of over 550,000 distinct CDR3 sequences, approximately 30% of them appearing once. Sequences were obtained from blood. These receptors were taken from a woman older than 75 in good health.

The chain has TRBV6-1 and TRBJ2-1, with 8 bases identical to TRBD1. Unmatched junction bases numbered 4, after V lost 5 bases and J lost 4 bases. Germline V gene data show CDR1 as MNHNS and CDR2 as SASEGT. The CDR3 length is 14 residues. CDR3 amino acids: CASSHDRGYNEQFF. The DNA for the CDR3 is TGTGCCAGCAGTCACGACAGGGGTTACAATGAGCAGTTCTTC.

About this clonotype: This may come from a read error, since a much larger clone is one base off. The chain couples TRBV27 to TRBJ2-5; 8 bases are shared with TRBD1. The J call may be incorrect, as the DNA end agrees better with TRBJ2-7. Germline CDR1 reads MNHEY; CDR2 reads SMNVEV (reference sequence). The CDR3 is 13 amino acids. As DNA, the CDR3 is TGTGCCAGCGGAGGACAGGGTTGGGGCGAGCAGTACTTC. This sequence encodes CASGGQGWGEQYF.

Regarding this clonotype: One end of the junction does not line up with germline, which may come from a read error. This chain uses TRBV6-2 or TRBV6-3 with TRBJ2-3; TRBD2 aligns across 8 bases. This CDR3 has 14 residues. Germline CDR1 MNHEY, CDR2 SVGEGT. This CDR3 reads CAGSFTGTSSEEYF. The CDR3 DNA sequence: TGTGCCGGCAGTTTCACCGGGACTAGTAGCGAAGAGTATTTT.

This clonotype appeared many times. The chain links TRBV5-1 to TRBJ2-3; 8 nucleotides agree with TRBD1. Germline CDR1 reads SGHRS; CDR2 reads YFSETQ. V was pared by 0 bases and J by 6 bases, with 3 bases of the junction left unmatched. CDR3 length equals 14 residues. CDR3 sequence reads: CASSLGGQADTQYF. The DNA of the CDR3 is TGCGCCAGCAGCTTGGGGGGACAGGCTGATACGCAGTATTTT.

This clonotype was seen at least ten times. V and J are TRBV5-5 and TRBJ2-7; D might be TRBD1 (6 bases). The germline CDR1 and CDR2 sequences are SGHKS and YYEKEE (reference sequence). V lost 5 bases, J lost 3 bases, and 15 bases lay in between. The CDR3 consists of 14 residues. CDR3 coding DNA: TGTGCCAGCAGGTCCCGACAGGTGGACTACGAGCAGTACTTC. It is translated as CASRSRQVDYEQYF.

The sample holds many counts of this clonotype. The chain employs TRBV7-2 and TRBJ2-5; no reliable D call. Germline CDR1 SGHTA, CDR2 FQGNSA. The CDR3 is made up of 13 amino acids. The germline V and J ends were trimmed by 2 bases and 5 bases, with 9 bases remaining between them. DNA for the CDR3: TGTGCCAGCAGCTTAAATCGGGCGGAGACCCAGTACTTC. Its translation: CASSLNRAETQYF.

The chain uses TRBV6-5 and TRBJ1-5; no definite D call. Germline CDR1 and CDR2: MNHEY and SVGAGI. Between the trimmed V and J ends, which lost 0 bases and 3 bases, there was a span of 18 bases. This CDR3 spans 18 amino acids. The DNA for the CDR3 is TGTGCCAGCAGTTACTCGATAGGCCCCAGTTATATCAATCAGCCCCAGCATTTT. Translated: CASSYSIGPSYINQPQHF.

This clonotype was recorded a few times. The gene calls are TRBV6-5 and TRBJ2-2, with no clear D. CDR3 size: 14 residues. V was trimmed by 4 bases and J by 3 bases, leaving 9 bases between them. CDR1 MNHEY and CDR2 SVGAGI come from the germline V gene. For the CDR3, the DNA is TGTGCCAGCAGTTCCCCATTTGACACCGGGGAGCTGTTTTTT. Its protein product is CASSSPFDTGELFF.

The chain recombines TRBV6-6 with TRBJ2-1; TRBD1 or TRBD2 may be the D gene (6 bases each). The CDR3 length is 15 residues. V was shortened by 0 bases and J by 12 bases, with 18 bases between the two germline ends. CDR1 MNHNY and CDR2 SVGAGI come from the germline V gene (reference sequence). In DNA form, the CDR3 reads TGTGCCAGCAGTTACTCGTCCGGGGGCGCCCAGGGGCAGTTCTTC. It translates to CASSYSSGGAQGQFF.

On this clonotype: Since a much larger clone is just one base distant, this may be a read error. The chain recombines TRBV3-1 with TRBJ2-5; a weak D match, TRBD2 (6 bases). Germline CDR1 LGHDT, CDR2 YNNKEL (reference sequence). There are 14 residues in the CDR3. The V end lost 2 bases, the J end lost 11 bases, and 18 bases lay between the germline ends. The CDR3 nucleotides read TGTGCCAGCAGCCAACTTGGCGGGAAGGGTGAGCAGTACTTC. Its translation: CASSQLGGKGEQYF.

This clonotype was recorded many times. A much larger clone sits a single nucleotide away, making a read error possible. This sequence joins TRBV3-1 and TRBJ2-5; 16 positions agree with TRBD2. Germline-derived CDR1 and CDR2 are LGHDT and YNNKEL (reference sequence). The CDR3 loop spans 17 amino acids. V lost 5 bases and J lost 11; bases outside the gene matches: 14. CDR3 region: CASSTRGLAGGPGEQYF. The CDR3 DNA reads as TGTGCCAGCAGCACCCGGGGACTAGCGGGGGGGCCGGGGGAGCAGTACTTC.

This clonotype was observed many times. The rearrangement uses TRBV9 and TRBJ2-5, with a tentative D call TRBD2 (6 bases). The CDR3 consists of 15 residues. Trimming pared 4 bases from V and 1 base from J, leaving 14 bases between. CDR1 is SGDLS and CDR2 is YYNGEE in the germline V gene. CDR3 in amino acids: CASSPTGVPQETQYF. In nucleotides, the CDR3 is TGTGCCAGCAGCCCCACGGGGGTACCCCAAGAGACCCAGTACTTC.

This clonotype appeared once. One base away lies a much larger clone, so this may be a sequencing read error. The rearrangement uses TRBV7-2 and TRBJ1-1, with D perhaps matching TRBD1 (5 bases). Trimming took 4 bases from V and 5 from J, leaving 17 bases between them. This CDR3 has 15 residues. Looked up from germline, CDR1 is SGHTA and CDR2 is FQGNSA. The CDR3 nucleotides are TGTGCCAGCAGCTACAGTGGTGGGACCGTGACTGAAGCTTTCTTT. Encoded protein: CASSYSGGTVTEAFF.

This clonotype showed up just once. A read error may produce the germline difference seen at one junction end. The chain is built from TRBV18 and TRBJ2-7; no reliable D call. The CDR3 has 12 residues. CDR1 is KGHSH, CDR2 LQKENI, per germline. The DNA of the CDR3 is TGTGCCAGCTCACCAGGTTCCTACGTGCAGTACTTC. Translated: CASSPGSYVQYF.

This clonotype came up many times. The rearrangement links TRBV20-1 to TRBJ2-4, with 12 nucleotides matching TRBD2. From germline, CDR1 is DFQATT and CDR2 SNEGSKA (reference sequence). The CDR3 covers 17 residues. Trimming cost V 0 bases and J 4 bases; bases outside gene matches: 7. The CDR3 protein is CSARDFPSGGAKNIQYF. CDR3 bases: TGCAGTGCTAGAGATTTTCCTAGCGGGGGGGCGAAAAACATTCAGTACTTC.